The 17 T cell receptor beta chains below all came from one sample that was sequenced in a study of circulating and synovial CD4+ cells in juvenile arthritis (dated by TCRdb to the mid-2010s). Preparation of the library involved the immunoSEQ multiplex PCR assay. Not all clones reach the TCRdb copy of this immuneACCESS table, which keeps in-frame sequences only. Checked studies attribute under half of the gap to unresolved V genes and leave the rest unexplained. This sample has 30,000 to 40,000 clones in its table, and about 95% of those were observed once. The ten largest make up 0.15% to 0.2% of the sample. The sequencing input was CD4+ T cells from blood. Receptors were obtained from a human donor with juvenile idiopathic arthritis.

The chain links TRBV7-2 to TRBJ2-5, with TRBD2 matching over 10 bases. This CDR3 has 15 residues. J was trimmed by 4 bases and V by 5 bases; bases with no gene match: 7. CDR1 and CDR2 (germline): SGHTA, FQGNSA. CDR3 sequence reads: CASSGQRGGRETQYF. CDR3 coding DNA: TGTGCCAGCAGCGGACAGCGGGGGGGCCGAGAGACCCAGTACTTC.

The rearrangement joins TRBV5-4 to TRBJ2-1; TRBD2 aligns across 13 bases. The CDR3 runs to 15 residues. J gave up 8 bases and V 4 bases, and 6 bases lay outside the gene matches. Per the germline V gene, CDR1 is SGHNT and CDR2 is YYREEE (reference sequence). The CDR3 loop is CASSAGLAGVDEQFF. CDR3 sequence (DNA): TGTGCCAGCAGCGCCGGACTAGCGGGAGTAGATGAGCAGTTCTTC.

The V gene is TRBV30, the J gene TRBJ2-4; the D is unclear. V was clipped by 1 base and J by 1 base, with 11 bases between them. In germline, CDR1 is GTSNPN, CDR2 SVGIG (reference sequence). This CDR3 region has 15 residues. In nucleotides, the CDR3 is TGTGCCTGGAGTGGGTCCCCCGCGGCCAAAAACATTCAGTACTTC. Translated: CAWSGSPAAKNIQYF.

The V gene is TRBV28, the J gene TRBJ1-1; 7 bases align to TRBD1. The CDR3 has 17 amino acids. Germline V gives CDR1 MDHEN, CDR2 SYDVKM. V gave up 6 bases and J gave up 4 bases; unmatched junction bases: 17. This CDR3 is CASRPDRTGVRVTEAFF. In DNA form, the CDR3 reads TGTGCCAGCAGGCCGGACAGGACGGGTGTGAGGGTCACTGAAGCTTTCTTT.

This clone occurred once. J is TRBJ1-4 and V is TRBV5-1; 10 bases agree with TRBD1. Germline V gene data show CDR1 as SGHRS and CDR2 as YFSETQ. The length of the CDR3 is 15 residues. J was trimmed by 4 bases and V by 4 bases; bases with no gene match: 4. CDR3 in amino acids: CASSRGTGDNEKLFF. In DNA, the CDR3 is TGCGCCAGCAGCCGCGGGACAGGGGATAATGAAAAACTGTTTTTT. The full variable domain, its missing parts supplied by reference TRBV5-1 and TRBJ1-4, is KAGVTQTPRYLIKTRGQQVTLSCSPISGHRSVSWYQQTPGQGLQFLFEYFSETQRNKGNFPGRFSGRQFSNSRSEMNVSTLELGDSALYLCASSRGTGDNEKLFFGSGTQLSVL.

This clone was recorded once. The chain carries TRBV11-3 and TRBJ1-1; D not certain. The germline V and J ends were trimmed by 4 bases and 6 bases, with 9 bases remaining between them. The CDR3 is 12 amino acids. CDR1 SGHNT and CDR2 YENEEA come from the germline V gene. The CDR3 region has the DNA TGTGCCAGCAGCTACGGGAGGTCTGAAGCTTTCTTT. The encoded protein is CASSYGRSEAFF.

The chain combines TRBV4-2 with TRBJ2-2; TRBD2 agrees at 8 bases. The CDR3 contains 16 residues. Germline V CDR1 and CDR2: LGHNA, YNFKEQ. With 4 bases clipped from V and 6 bases from J, the junction kept 10 bases outside the gene matches. This CDR3 reads CASSRSREGIAGELFF. The CDR3, as DNA: TGTGCCAGCAGCCGTAGTCGGGAGGGTATCGCCGGGGAGCTGTTTTTT.

The chain employs TRBV27 and TRBJ1-1, with 9 bases fitting TRBD1. This CDR3 contains 15 residues. CDR1 is MNHEY and CDR2 is SMNVEV in the germline V gene (reference sequence). Trimming removed 5 bases from V and 5 bases from J; junction bases left unmatched: 9. The CDR3 sequence: CASSRQGGMWTEAFF. CDR3 in DNA: TGTGCCAGCAGTCGACAGGGGGGAATGTGGACTGAAGCTTTCTTT.

The chain has TRBV5-4 and TRBJ2-3, with 12 bases matching TRBD2. The V gene end was trimmed by 2 bases and the J gene end by 3 bases; junction bases not matched to a gene: 4. The CDR3 totals 16 residues. Per germline, CDR1 SGHNT and CDR2 YYREEE (reference sequence). The CDR3 DNA sequence: TGTGCCAGCAGCTTTCCCCTAGCGGGAGGGACAGATACGCAGTATTTT. As protein: CASSFPLAGGTDTQYF.

The gene calls are TRBV6-1 and TRBJ1-5, with D possibly TRBD1 on 6 matching bases. Per germline, CDR1 MNHNS and CDR2 SASEGT. The CDR3 runs 17 residues. V lost 2 bases, J lost 1 base, and 15 bases lay in between. DNA for the CDR3: TGTGCCAGCAGTGAACAGGGGATCGGAGCAAGCAATCAGCCCCAGCATTTT. The encoded protein is CASSEQGIGASNQPQHF.

This chain links TRBV18 with TRBJ1-1; 8 bases fit TRBD1. This CDR3 has 14 residues. The J segment lost 7 bases and the V segment lost 3 bases, leaving 7 bases of the junction unmatched. Per the germline V gene, CDR1 is KGHSH and CDR2 is LQKENI. This CDR3 reads CASSPPPGGYEAFF. The DNA for the CDR3 is TGTGCCAGCTCACCCCCCCCAGGGGGCTATGAAGCTTTCTTT. The full variable domain, completed using reference TRBV18 and TRBJ1-1, is NAGVMQNPRHLVRRRGQEARLRCSPMKGHSHVYWYRQLPEEGLKFMVYLQKENIIDESGMPKERFSAEFPKEGPSILRIQQVVRGDSAAYFCASSPPPGGYEAFFGQGTRLTVV.

This clone appeared a single time. The chain couples TRBV14 to TRBJ2-7, with no clear D. The V end lost 1 base, the J end lost 3 bases, and 4 bases lay between the germline ends. The V gene's germline CDR1 is SGHDN and CDR2 FVKESK. CDR3 size: 12 residues. CDR3: CASSQVIYEQYF. The CDR3 DNA sequence: TGTGCCAGCAGCCAAGTTATCTACGAGCAGTACTTC.

The chain has TRBV7-3 and TRBJ2-3, with TRBD2 matching 8 bases. The CDR3 runs 16 residues. The V segment lost 2 bases and the J segment 6 bases; nucleotides outside the gene matches: 10. Germline V gene lookup returns CDR1 SGHTA and CDR2 FQGTGA. The CDR3 region has the DNA TGTGCCAGCAGCTTAGGCTTTAGCGGGGTCGGGGATACGCAGTATTTT. It codes for CASSLGFSGVGDTQYF.

The chain links TRBV11-2 to TRBJ2-2; 9 bases match TRBD1. The germline V gene encodes CDR1 SGHAT and CDR2 FQNNGV. V was pared by 8 bases and J by 6 bases, with 13 bases of the junction left unmatched. The CDR3 has 16 residues. The CDR3 reads CASVGGDRVLSGELFF. CDR3 DNA: TGTGCCAGCGTGGGAGGGGACAGGGTTTTGTCCGGGGAGCTGTTTTTT.

This rearrangement joins TRBV27 to TRBJ1-2, with 7 bases matching TRBD1. Trimming at V came to 6 bases and at J to 0 bases, leaving 4 bases not matched to a gene. Per germline, CDR1 MNHEY and CDR2 SMNVEV (reference sequence). The CDR3 is 14 residues long. CDR3 amino acids: CASSRGQSNYGYTF. The CDR3 DNA is TGTGCCAGCAGCCGGGGACAGTCTAACTATGGCTACACCTTC.

The CDR3 nucleotides read TGTGCCAGCAGCTTGGTAGGGGGTGGGCCGCCCTACGAGCAGTACTTC. Protein product: CASSLVGGGPPYEQYF. The chain has TRBV5-4 and TRBJ2-7, with D perhaps matching TRBD1 (6 bases). Germline-derived CDR1 and CDR2 are SGHNT and YYREEE (reference sequence). V was shortened by 0 bases and J by 2 bases, with 15 bases between the two germline ends. The CDR3 extends over 16 amino acids. The full variable domain, with the rest looked up from reference TRBV5-4 and TRBJ2-7, is ETGVTQSPTHLIKTRGQQVTLRCSSQSGHNTVSWYQQALGQGPQFIFQYYREEENGRGNFPPRFSGLQFPNYSSELNVNALELDDSALYLCASSLVGGGPPYEQYFGPGTRLTVT.

The genes are TRBV10-3 and TRBJ1-1, with 8 bases that match TRBD1. Trimming cost V 7 bases and J 4 bases; bases outside gene matches: 8. This CDR3 is 14 amino acids long. CDR1 is ENHRY and CDR2 is SYGVKD in the germline V gene. CDR3 in DNA: TGTGCCATCAACCAGGACAGGGATAGCACTGAAGCTTTCTTT. As protein: CAINQDRDSTEAFF.